One and the same sample provided the 3 T cell receptor beta chains below, sequenced in a study of blood T cells in healthy people across ages. A second PCR, run for roughly 7 to 11 cycles, used a sample-barcoded 5' primer plus a J-beta primer mix. MiXCR was run by TCRdb on the 5' RACE reads, yielding one entry per CDR3 protein. The table has fewer than 1,200,000 distinct CDR3 sequences, roughly 24% seen once. A further study also used this sample, focusing on T cells of mothers and their children.

The sequencing input was blood. These receptors originate from a girl aged 2-10 years in good health.

The chain has TRBV20-1 and TRBJ1-1, with 9 positions matching TRBD1. Trimming at V came to 6 bases and at J to 2 bases, leaving 4 bases not matched to a gene. The germline V gene has CDR1 DFQATT and CDR2 SNEGSKA (reference sequence). The CDR3 is 13 residues long. The CDR3 protein is CSARTGENTEAFF. Written as DNA, the CDR3 is TGCAGTGCGCGGACAGGGGAAAACACTGAAGCTTTCTTT.

The chain joins TRBV5-1 to TRBJ2-3; D might be TRBD1 (6 bases). Trimming left V 0 bases short and J 0 bases short, with 11 bases between. The CDR3 length is 16 residues. From germline, CDR1 is SGHRS and CDR2 YFSETQ. The CDR3 here is CASSLAPQGSTDTQYF. In nucleotides, the CDR3 is TGCGCCAGCAGCTTGGCACCACAGGGAAGCACAGATACGCAGTATTTT.

This clonotype turned up a few times. A read error may account for a junction end that differs from germline. The V and J genes are TRBV10-3 and TRBJ2-1; D is possibly TRBD2 (5 bases). The germline gives CDR1 ENHRY, CDR2 SYGVKD. The CDR3 is made up of 16 amino acids. The DNA of the CDR3 is TGCGCCATCAGTGAGGAGGCTGATAGCTCCTACAATGAGCAGTTCTTC. It specifies CAISEEADSSYNEQFF.